The next 3 T cell receptor beta chains were all read from a single sample in a study of glioma-infiltrating T cells. Using RNA template, CDR3s of TCR alpha and beta were amplified with iRepertoire arm-PCR. TCRdb ran MiXCR on the multiplex PCR reads and lists one entry per CDR3 protein. The data show 100,000 to 150,000 distinct CDR3 sequences, about 25% seen once. The sequenced sample was glioma tissue, nonneoplastic brain tissue, or PBMCs (not recorded which). Every receptor here comes from a human donor with low-grade glioma or glioblastoma, undergoing nonglioma brain surgery, or in good health (not recorded which).

The chain carries TRBV6-1 and TRBJ2-5; possibly TRBD2 for D (7 bases). This CDR3 has 17 residues. The germline V and J ends were trimmed by 1 base and 1 base, with 16 bases remaining between them. Germline CDR1 is MNHNS and CDR2 is SASEGT. CDR3 in DNA: TGTGCCAGCAGTGAAGAGATTGCGGGGGCCCTCCAAGAGACCCAGTACTTC. Residues: CASSEEIAGALQETQYF.

J is TRBJ1-5 and V is TRBV27; D gene uncertain. This CDR3 has 16 amino acids. V shed 7 bases and J shed 0 bases, with 16 bases lying between them. Germline-derived CDR1 and CDR2 are MNHEY and SMNVEV (reference sequence). CDR3 DNA sequence: TGTGCCAGCAATTGGGGAGGAGCTTATAGCAATCAGCCCCAGCATTTT. It specifies CASNWGGAYSNQPQHF.

CDR3 loop: CASSLVGGEETQYF. The CDR3 nucleotides are TGTGCCAGCAGCTTAGTGGGGGGCGAAGAGACCCAGTACTTC. This rearrangement joins TRBV7-9 to TRBJ2-5; the D call may be TRBD1 or TRBD2 (6 bases each). The CDR3 runs 14 residues. Trimming took off 1 base at V and 3 bases at J, with 9 bases between the two ends. CDR1 SEHNR and CDR2 FQNEAQ come from the germline V gene (reference sequence). Full variable domain (outside the CDR3, taken from reference TRBV7-9 and TRBJ2-5): DTGVSQNPRHKITKRGQNVTFRCDPISEHNRLYWYRQTLGQGPEFLTYFQNEAQLEKSRLLSDRFSAERPKGSFSTLEIQRTEQGDSAMYLCASSLVGGEETQYFGPGTRLLVL.